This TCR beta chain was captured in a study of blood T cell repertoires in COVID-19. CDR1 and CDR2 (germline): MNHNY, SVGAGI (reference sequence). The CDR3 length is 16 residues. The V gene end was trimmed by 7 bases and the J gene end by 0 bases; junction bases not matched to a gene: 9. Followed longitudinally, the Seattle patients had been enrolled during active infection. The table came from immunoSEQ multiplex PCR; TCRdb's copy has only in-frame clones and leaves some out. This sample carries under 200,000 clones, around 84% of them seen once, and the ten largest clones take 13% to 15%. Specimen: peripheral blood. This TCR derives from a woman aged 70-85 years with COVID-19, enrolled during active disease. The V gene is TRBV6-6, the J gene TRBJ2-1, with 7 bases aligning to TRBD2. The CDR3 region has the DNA TGTGCCAGCACCATGAGCGGGATGAGCTCCTACAATGAGCAGTTCTTC. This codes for CASTMSGMSSYNEQFF.